The sequence of this T cell receptor (beta chain) was determined in a study of blood T cell repertoires in COVID-19. At the level of the study: From T cells, B-cell-depleted T cells, or PBMCs came the material, which was cDNA or gDNA.

Seattle researchers signed up patients amid active infection and tracked them longitudinally. As processed by the authors: By means of reference gene primer amplification, nucleated cell counts were estimated. Assay used: immunoSEQ multiplex PCR; TCRdb lists only in-frame clones, some missing. V and J calls plus clone size are reproduced from that table; the DNA served to infer D and trimming. The sample consists of over 100,000 clones, 75% to 90% of them appearing once. Germline-derived CDR1 and CDR2 are MNHEY and SMNVEV (reference sequence). This CDR3 region has 14 residues. Trimming cost V 3 bases and J 6 bases; bases outside gene matches: 6.

Sequencing was done on a sample of peripheral blood. This sequence originates from a woman aged 50 to 60 with COVID-19, enrolled during active disease. The rearrangement joins TRBV27 to TRBJ2-7; TRBD2 matches at 9 bases. In nucleotides, the CDR3 is TGTGCCAGCAGTTTTAAAGCGGGGGGACGCGAGCAGTACTTC. This translates into CASSFKAGGREQYF.